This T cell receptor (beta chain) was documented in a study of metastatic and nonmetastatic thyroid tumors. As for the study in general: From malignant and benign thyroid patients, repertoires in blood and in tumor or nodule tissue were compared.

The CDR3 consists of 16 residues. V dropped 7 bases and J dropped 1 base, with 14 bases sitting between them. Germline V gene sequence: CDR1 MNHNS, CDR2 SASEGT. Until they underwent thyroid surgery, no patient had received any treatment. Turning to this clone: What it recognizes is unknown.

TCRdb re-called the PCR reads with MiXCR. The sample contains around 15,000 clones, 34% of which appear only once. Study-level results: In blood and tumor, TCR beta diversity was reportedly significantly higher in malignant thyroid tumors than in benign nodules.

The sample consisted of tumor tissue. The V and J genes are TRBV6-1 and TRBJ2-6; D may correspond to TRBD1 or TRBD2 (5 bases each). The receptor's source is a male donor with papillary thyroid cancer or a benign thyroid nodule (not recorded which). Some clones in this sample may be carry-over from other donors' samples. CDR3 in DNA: TGTGCCAGCACTCACGGGTGGGGGTCTGGGGCCAACGTCCTGACTTTC. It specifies CASTHGWGSGANVLTF.